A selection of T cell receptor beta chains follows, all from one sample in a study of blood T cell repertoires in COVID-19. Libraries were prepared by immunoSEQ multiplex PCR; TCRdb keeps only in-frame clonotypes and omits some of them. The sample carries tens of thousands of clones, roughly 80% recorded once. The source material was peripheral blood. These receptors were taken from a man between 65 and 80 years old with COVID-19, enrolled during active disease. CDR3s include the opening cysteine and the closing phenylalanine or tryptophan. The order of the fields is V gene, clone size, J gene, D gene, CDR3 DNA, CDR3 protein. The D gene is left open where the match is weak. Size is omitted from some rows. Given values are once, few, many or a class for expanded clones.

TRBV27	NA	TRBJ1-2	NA	TGTGCCACTTACGGCAGGGCCTATGGCTACACCTTC	CATYGRAYGYTF
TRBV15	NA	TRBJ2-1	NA	TGTGCCACCAGCAGGCGGCAGGGGTCCTACAATGAGCAGTTCTTC	CATSRRQGSYNEQFF
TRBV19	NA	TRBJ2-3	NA	TGTGCCAGTAGTAATGTGGGAGGAGGCACAGATACGCAGTATTTT	CASSNVGGGTDTQYF
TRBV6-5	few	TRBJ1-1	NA	TGTGCCAGCAGTCCCCCCGCAGCCCGGGAAACTGAAGCTTTCTTT	CASSPPAARETEAFF
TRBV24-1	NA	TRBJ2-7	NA	TGTGCCACCAGTGATTCGGGATTTTACGAGCAGTACTTC	CATSDSGFYEQYF
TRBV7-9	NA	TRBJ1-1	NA	TGTGCCAGCAGCTTATCCGGAGGTCCTGAAGCTTTCTTT	CASSLSGGPEAFF
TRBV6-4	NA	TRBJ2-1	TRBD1	TGTGCCAGCAGTGACGCGCCCGAGGGGGCACTCAATGAGCAGTTCTTC	CASSDAPEGALNEQFF
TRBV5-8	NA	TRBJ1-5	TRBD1	TGTGCCAGCGGACCAGGGGGCCGCAATCAGCCCCAGCATTTT	CASGPGGRNQPQHF
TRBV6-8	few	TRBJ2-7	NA	TGTGCCACCCCGGTGTTGGAGCAGTACTTC	CATPVLEQYF
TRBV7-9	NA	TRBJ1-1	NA	TGTGCCAGCAGCCAGACTCAGAAGGCTGAAGCTTTCTTT	CASSQTQKAEAFF
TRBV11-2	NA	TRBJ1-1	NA	TGTGCCAGCAGCCTTTCGAACACTGAAGCTTTCTTT	CASSLSNTEAFF
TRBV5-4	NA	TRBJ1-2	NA	TGTGCCAGCAGCGGACAACAGGCTGGCTATGGCTACACCTTC	CASSGQQAGYGYTF
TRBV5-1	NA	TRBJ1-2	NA	TGCGCCAGCAGCGTCCAGGGACTGGGGAACTATGGCTACACCTTC	CASSVQGLGNYGYTF
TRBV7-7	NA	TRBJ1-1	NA	TGTGCTAGCAGCTTAACACTGAACACTGAAGCTTTCTTT	CASSLTLNTEAFF
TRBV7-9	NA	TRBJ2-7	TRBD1	TGTGCCAGCAACGCCGGGACAGGGAGCTACGAGCAGTACTTC	CASNAGTGSYEQYF
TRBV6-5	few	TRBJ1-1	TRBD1	TGTGCCAGCAGAGACAGGGTGGCGGTGAACACTGAAGCTTTCTTT	CASRDRVAVNTEAFF
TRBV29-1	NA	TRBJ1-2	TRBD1	TGCAGCGCTCAGACAGGGCAAACTAACTATGGCTACACCTTC	CSAQTGQTNYGYTF
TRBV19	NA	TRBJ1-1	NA	TGTGCCAGTGATCGAGCTAGAGGTATCCACACTGAAGCTTTCTTT	CASDRARGIHTEAFF
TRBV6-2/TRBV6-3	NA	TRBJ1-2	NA	TGTGCCAGCAGTTACTCCACAGGAGGCTACACCTTC	CASSYSTGGYTF
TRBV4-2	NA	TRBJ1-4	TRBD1	TGTGCCAGCAGCTCGACAGGGGGCGCTGAAAAACTGTTTTTT	CASSSTGGAEKLFF
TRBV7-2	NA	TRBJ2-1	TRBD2	TGTGCCAGCAGCTCGTTAGCGGGGGGTAGCTCCTACAATGAGCAGTTCTTC	CASSSLAGGSSYNEQFF
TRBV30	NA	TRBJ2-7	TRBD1	TGTGCCTGTCTGGGGACAGGGGGCTACGAGCAGTACTTC	CACLGTGGYEQYF
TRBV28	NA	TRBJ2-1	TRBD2	TGTGCCAGCAGTCCAATCCCTTTAGTGGCGGGAGGTTCCTACAATGAGCAGTTCTTC	CASSPIPLVAGGSYNEQFF
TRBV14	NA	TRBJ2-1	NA	TGTGCCAGCAGCCAAGATCCAAACTCGCGCTACAATGAGCAGTTCTTC	CASSQDPNSRYNEQFF
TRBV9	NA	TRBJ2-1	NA	TGTGCCAGCAGCACGGACAGTGGAGATGAGCAGTTCTTC	CASSTDSGDEQFF
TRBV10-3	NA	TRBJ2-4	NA	TGTGCCATCAGTGGGGGGGACAGTAACATTCAGTACTTC	CAISGGDSNIQYF
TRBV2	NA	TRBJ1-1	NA	TGTGCCAGCAGTGTCACACGGGGAAACACTGAAGCTTTCTTT	CASSVTRGNTEAFF
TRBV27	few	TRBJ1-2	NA	TGTGCCAGCAGTTTAGATGGGGCAAAGCCTGGCTACACCTTC	CASSLDGAKPGYTF
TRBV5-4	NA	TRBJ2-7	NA	TGTGCCAGCAGCCGCGCGGCAGTTGACGAGCAGTACTTC	CASSRAAVDEQYF
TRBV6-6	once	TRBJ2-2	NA	TGTGCCAGCAGCCACTACACCGGGGAGCTGTTTTTT	CASSHYTGELFF
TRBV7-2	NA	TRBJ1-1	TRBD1	TGTGCCAGCGGATCGGACAGGGCCACTGAAGCTTTCTTT	CASGSDRATEAFF